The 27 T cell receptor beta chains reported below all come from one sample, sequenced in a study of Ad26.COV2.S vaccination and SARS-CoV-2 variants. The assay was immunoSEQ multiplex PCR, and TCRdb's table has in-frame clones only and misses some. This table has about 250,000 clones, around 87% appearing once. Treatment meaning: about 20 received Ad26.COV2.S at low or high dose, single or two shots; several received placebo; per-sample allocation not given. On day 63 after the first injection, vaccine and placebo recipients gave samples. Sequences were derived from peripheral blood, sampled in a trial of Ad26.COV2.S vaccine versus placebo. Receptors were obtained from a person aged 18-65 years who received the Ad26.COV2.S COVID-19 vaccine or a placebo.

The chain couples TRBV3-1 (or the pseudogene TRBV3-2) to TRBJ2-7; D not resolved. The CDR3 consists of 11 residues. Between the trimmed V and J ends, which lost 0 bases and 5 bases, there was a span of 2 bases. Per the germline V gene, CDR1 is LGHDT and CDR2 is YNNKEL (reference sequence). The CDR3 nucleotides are TGTGCCAGCAGCCAAGAAAACGAGCAGTACTTC. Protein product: CASSQENEQYF.

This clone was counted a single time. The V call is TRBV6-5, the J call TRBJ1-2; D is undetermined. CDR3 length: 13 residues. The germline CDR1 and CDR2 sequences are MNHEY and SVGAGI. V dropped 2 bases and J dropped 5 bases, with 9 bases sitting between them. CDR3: CASSYPGFYGYTF. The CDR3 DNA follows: TGTGCCAGCAGTTACCCTGGGTTTTATGGCTACACCTTC.

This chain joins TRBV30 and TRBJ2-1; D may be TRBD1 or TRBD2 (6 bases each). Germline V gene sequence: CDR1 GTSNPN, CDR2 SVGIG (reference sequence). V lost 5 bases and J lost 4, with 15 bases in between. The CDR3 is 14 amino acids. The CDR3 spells CAWAAGQNYNEQFF. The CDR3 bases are TGTGCCTGGGCCGCGGGACAAAATTACAATGAGCAGTTCTTC.

This CDR3 reads CASSLQPLAGAYNEQFF. The CDR3 coding sequence is TGCGCCAGCAGCTTGCAACCCCTAGCGGGGGCCTACAATGAGCAGTTCTTC. V and J are TRBV5-1 and TRBJ2-1; 10 nucleotides line up with TRBD2. Germline CDR1 and CDR2: SGHRS and YFSETQ. CDR3 length: 17 amino acids. J lost 2 bases, V lost 1 base, and 6 bases had no gene match.

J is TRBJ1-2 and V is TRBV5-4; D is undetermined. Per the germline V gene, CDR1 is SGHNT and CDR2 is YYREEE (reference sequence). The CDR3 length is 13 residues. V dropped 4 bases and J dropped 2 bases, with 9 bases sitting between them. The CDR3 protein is CASSLPANYGYTF. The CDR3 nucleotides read TGTGCCAGCAGCCTCCCCGCCAACTATGGCTACACCTTC.

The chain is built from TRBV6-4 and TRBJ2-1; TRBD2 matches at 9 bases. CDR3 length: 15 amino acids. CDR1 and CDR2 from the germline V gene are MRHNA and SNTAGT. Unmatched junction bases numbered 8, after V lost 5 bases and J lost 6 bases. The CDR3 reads CASSSVAGVGNEQFF. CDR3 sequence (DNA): TGTGCCAGCAGTTCGGTAGCGGGAGTGGGCAATGAGCAGTTCTTC.

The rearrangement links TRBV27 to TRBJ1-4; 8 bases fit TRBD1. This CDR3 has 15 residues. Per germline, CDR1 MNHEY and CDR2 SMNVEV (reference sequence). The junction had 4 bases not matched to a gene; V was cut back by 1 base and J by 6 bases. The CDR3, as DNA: TGTGCCAGCAGTTTATTTTTCAGGGGGCATGAAAAACTGTTTTTT. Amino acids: CASSLFFRGHEKLFF.

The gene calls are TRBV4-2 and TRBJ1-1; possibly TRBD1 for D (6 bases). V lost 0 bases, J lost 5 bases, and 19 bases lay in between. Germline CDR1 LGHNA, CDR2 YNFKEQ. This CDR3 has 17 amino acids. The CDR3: CASSQETGAKAGTEAFF. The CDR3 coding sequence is TGTGCCAGCAGCCAAGAGACGGGGGCGAAGGCTGGAACTGAAGCTTTCTTT.

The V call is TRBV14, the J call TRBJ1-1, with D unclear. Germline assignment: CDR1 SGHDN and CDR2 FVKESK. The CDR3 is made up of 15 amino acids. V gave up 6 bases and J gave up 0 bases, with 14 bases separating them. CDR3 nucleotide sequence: TGTGCCAGCAGTTCGGGATGGCCTTTGAACACTGAAGCTTTCTTT. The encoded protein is CASSSGWPLNTEAFF.

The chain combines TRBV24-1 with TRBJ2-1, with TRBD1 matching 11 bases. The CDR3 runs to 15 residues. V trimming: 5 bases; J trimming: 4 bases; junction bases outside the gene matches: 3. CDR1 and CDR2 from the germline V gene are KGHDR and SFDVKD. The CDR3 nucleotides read TGTGCCACCAGTGTTGGACAGGGGGCGTACAATGAGCAGTTCTTC. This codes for CATSVGQGAYNEQFF.

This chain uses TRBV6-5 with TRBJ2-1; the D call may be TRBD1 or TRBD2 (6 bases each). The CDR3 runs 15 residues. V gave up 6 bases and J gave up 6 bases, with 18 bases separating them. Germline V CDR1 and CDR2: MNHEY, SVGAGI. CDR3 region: CASRNGGLPSNEQFF. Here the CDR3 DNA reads TGTGCCAGCAGGAATGGGGGGCTACCGTCCAATGAGCAGTTCTTC.

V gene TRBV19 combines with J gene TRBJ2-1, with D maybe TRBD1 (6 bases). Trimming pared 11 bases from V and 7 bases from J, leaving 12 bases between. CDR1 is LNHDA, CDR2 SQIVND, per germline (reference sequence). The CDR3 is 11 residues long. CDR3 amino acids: CAEKGGNEQFF. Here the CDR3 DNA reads TGTGCCGAAAAAGGGGGAAATGAGCAGTTCTTC.

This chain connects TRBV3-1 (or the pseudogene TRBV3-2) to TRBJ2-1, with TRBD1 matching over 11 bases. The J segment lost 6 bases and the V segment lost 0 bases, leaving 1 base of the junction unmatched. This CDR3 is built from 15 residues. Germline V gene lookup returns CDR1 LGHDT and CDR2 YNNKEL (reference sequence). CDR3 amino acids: CASSQDGTGGNEQFF. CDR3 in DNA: TGTGCCAGCAGCCAAGATGGGACAGGGGGCAATGAGCAGTTCTTC.

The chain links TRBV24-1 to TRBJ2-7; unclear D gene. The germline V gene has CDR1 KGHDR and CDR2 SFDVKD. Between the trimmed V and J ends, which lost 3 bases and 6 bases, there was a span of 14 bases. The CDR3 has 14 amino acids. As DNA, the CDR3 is TGTGCCACCAGTGATACAGAACAGAGTGGCGAGCAGTACTTC. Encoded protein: CATSDTEQSGEQYF.

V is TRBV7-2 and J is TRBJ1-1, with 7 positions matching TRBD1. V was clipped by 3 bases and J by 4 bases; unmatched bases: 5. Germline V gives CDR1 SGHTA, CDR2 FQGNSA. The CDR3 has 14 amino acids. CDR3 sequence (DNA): TGTGCCAGCAGCTTCCAGGGGGTAGGCACTGAAGCTTTCTTT. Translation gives CASSFQGVGTEAFF.

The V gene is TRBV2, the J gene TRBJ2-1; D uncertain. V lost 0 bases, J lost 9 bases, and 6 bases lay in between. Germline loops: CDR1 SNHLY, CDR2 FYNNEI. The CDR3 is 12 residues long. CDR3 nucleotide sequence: TGTGCCAGCAGTGAAGCTTTTGGTGAGCAGTTCTTC. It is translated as CASSEAFGEQFF.

CDR3 loop: CASSEGQGEAFF. The CDR3 DNA follows: TGTGCCAGCAGTGAAGGACAGGGCGAAGCTTTCTTT. The gene calls are TRBV6-1 and TRBJ1-1, with 7 bases identical to TRBD1. With 1 base clipped from V and 8 bases from J, the junction kept 1 base outside the gene matches. Germline values: CDR1 MNHNS, CDR2 SASEGT. The CDR3 length is 12 residues.

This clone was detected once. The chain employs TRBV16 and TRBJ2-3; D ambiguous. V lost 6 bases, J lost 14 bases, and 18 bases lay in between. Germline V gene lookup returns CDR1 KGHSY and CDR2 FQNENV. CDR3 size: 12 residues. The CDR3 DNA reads TGTGCCAGCAGTGAGGCGGCAACAAGGCGGTATTTT. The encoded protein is CASSEAATRRYF.

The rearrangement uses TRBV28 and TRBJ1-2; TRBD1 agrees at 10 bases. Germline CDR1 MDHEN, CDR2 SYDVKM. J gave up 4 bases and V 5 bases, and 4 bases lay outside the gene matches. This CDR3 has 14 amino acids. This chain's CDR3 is CASSLRTGGYGYTF. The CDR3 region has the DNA TGTGCCAGCAGTCTCCGGACAGGGGGCTATGGCTACACCTTC.

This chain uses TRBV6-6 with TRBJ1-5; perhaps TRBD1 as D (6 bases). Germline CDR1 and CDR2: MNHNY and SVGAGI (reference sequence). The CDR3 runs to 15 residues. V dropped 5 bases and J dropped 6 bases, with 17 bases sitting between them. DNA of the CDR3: TGTGCCAGCAGTCCCGGAGGGGGAGGGATTCAGCCCCAGCATTTT. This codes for CASSPGGGGIQPQHF.

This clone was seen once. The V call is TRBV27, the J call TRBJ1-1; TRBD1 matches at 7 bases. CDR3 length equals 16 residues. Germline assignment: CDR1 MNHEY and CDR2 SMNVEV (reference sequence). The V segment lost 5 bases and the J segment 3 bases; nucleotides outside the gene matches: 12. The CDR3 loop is CASSPWTGRGDTEAFF. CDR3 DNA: TGTGCCAGCAGTCCTTGGACAGGTCGCGGGGACACTGAAGCTTTCTTT.

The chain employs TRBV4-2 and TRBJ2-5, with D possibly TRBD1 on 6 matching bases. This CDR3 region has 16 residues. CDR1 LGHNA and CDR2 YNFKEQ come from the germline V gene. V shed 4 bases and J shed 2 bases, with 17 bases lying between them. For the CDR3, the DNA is TGTGCCAGCAGCCCCTACCCGAACAGGGAGCAAGAGACCCAGTACTTC. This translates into CASSPYPNREQETQYF.

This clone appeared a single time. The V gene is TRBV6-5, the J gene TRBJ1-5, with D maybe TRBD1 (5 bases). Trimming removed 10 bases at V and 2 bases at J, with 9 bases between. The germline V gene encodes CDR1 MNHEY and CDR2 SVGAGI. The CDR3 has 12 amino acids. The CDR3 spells CATWGGNQPQHF. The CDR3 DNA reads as TGTGCCACCTGGGGGGGCAATCAGCCCCAGCATTTT.

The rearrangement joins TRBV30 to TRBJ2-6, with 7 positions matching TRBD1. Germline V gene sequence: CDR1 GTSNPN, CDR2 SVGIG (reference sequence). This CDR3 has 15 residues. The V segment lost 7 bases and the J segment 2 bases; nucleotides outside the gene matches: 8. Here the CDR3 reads CALTEGQPGANVLTF. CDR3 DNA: TGTGCCTTAACCGAGGGACAGCCTGGGGCCAACGTCCTGACTTTC.

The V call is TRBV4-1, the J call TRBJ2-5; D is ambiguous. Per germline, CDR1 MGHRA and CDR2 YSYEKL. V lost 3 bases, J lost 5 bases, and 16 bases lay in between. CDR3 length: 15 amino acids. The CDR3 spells CASSHIGPKRETQYF. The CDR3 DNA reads TGCGCCAGCAGCCACATCGGGCCCAAAAGGGAGACCCAGTACTTC.

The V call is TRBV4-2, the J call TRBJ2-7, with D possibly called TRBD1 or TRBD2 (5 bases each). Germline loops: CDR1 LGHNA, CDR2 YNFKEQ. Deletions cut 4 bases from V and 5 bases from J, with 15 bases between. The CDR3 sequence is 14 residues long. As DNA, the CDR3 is TGTGCCAGCAGCCCGGGACGGCTGGGCGACGAGCAGTACTTC. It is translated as CASSPGRLGDEQYF.

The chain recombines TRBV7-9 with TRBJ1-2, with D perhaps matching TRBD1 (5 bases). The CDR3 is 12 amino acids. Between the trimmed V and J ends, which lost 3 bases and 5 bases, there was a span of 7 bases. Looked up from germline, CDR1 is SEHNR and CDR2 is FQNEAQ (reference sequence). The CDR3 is CASSLGQYGYTF. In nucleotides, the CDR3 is TGTGCCAGCAGCTTGGGGCAGTATGGCTACACCTTC. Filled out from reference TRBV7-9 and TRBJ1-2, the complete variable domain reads DTGVSQNPRHKITKRGQNVTFRCDPISEHNRLYWYRQTLGQGPEFLTYFQNEAQLEKSRLLSDRFSAERPKGSFSTLEIQRTEQGDSAMYLCASSLGQYGYTFGSGTRLTVV.